This section outlines one T cell receptor beta chain sequence together with its context. This clonotype is labeled medium-sized (0.01 to 0.1%). What this receptor recognizes is not known. No base qualities exist here, and no much larger clone lies one base off it. Library generation was performed with 5' RACE. These reads were obtained on an Illumina HiSeq 2000. A universal primer binding site was added through template switching, and the final cDNA carried a unique molecular identifier so that TCR cDNA molecules could be counted accurately. First-strand cDNA for TCR alpha and beta chains was synthesized from specific primers in the conserved constant-segment region. To control for contamination, every cDNA library carried two barcodes: a SMART-Mk sample barcode plus Illumina barcodes. TruSeq adapter sequences and Illumina sample barcodes were added in two successive PCR steps. The Illumina HiSeq platform was used with custom primers to sequence TCR alpha and beta cDNA libraries. On the authors' methods: Raw reads were processed with MiGEC to extract unique molecular identifiers, and MiXCR was used to determine CDR3 positions. For each individual, recombination models were inferred using an EM algorithm with the repgenHMM and IGoR tools. Shared clonotype analysis was performed with the tcR package in R, normalizing sharing by the product of cloneset sizes. Out-of-frame nonproductive sequences were analyzed to study raw recombination free of thymic and clonal selection effects. The raw public data were reprocessed by TCRdb itself: fastp quality trimming at Q25, MiXCR clonotype calling, in-frame beta chains only. Each record represents a unique CDR3 protein, reported with the most common genes and DNA among its rows. These V and J calls originate from TCRdb's pipeline instead of the authors' own analysis. This sample gives some 200,000 distinct CDR3 sequences in total; 7.5% of them show up just once. The top ten clonotypes cover 1.9% of the sample.

The data are from a study of identical twins (dated by TCRdb to about 2016). The study in broad terms: The study deep-sequenced TCR alpha and beta repertoires from monozygotic twins, unrelated adults of various ages and cord blood to test whether fetal clonotypes persist. To rule out contamination, the twin experiments were replicated at different times with different library preparation protocols. The research as a whole found: Invariant T cells such as MAIT and iNKT could partly confound zero-insertion analyses, although diverse VJ usage argued against such confounding for most clonotypes. Compared with coincidental sharing between unrelated individuals, out-of-frame TCR alpha sequences shared between twins had an excess of sequences with low generation probability. A weaker excess of twin sharing was found in beta out-of-frame sequences because the signal-to-noise ratio was lowered by fewer shared sequences. Because the same donors could not be followed over many years, the conclusions depended on cross-sectional statistical analysis. Fewer insertions were carried by abundant cord blood beta clonotypes; a weaker similar trend was observed in young adult naive repertoires, while no such trend was observed in memory repertoires. In monozygotic twins, recombination models systematically underestimated out-of-frame TCR alpha sharing, but the models matched the sharing seen between unrelated individuals.

Only healthy Caucasian donors were included. Three pairs of female monozygotic twins, all aged roughly 18 to 29 years, were included in the twin cohort. Miltenyi CD45RO+ enrichment and human naive T-cell isolation kits were used to isolate memory (CD45RO+) and naive T cells from PBMC. V and J lose 3 bases and 2 bases, and a span of 13 bases separates them. CDR1 and CDR2 are drawn from the germline V gene: LGHNA, YNFKEQ. The CDR3 spans 16 residues, from the cysteine through the phenylalanine. Only the CDR3 portion is preserved as DNA: 48 bases, with reading frame beginning at the first base. The same sample was also studied in work on yellow fever vaccine responses in identical twins. From the second report: The T cell response to vaccination in identical twins was reported by the authors to appear partly convergent and partly personalized. The study precisely tracked vaccine-responding T cell clones in identical twins.

The chain is encoded by TRBV4-2 joined to TRBJ1-4; confidence is insufficient to name the D gene. Sequenced material: memory (CD45RO+) T cells sorted from blood. The cell subset or site label for this specimen denotes: CD45RO+ enriched T cells. This clonotype was obtained from a woman aged 18-29 years in good health. The DNA sequence reads TGTGCCAGCAGCCAGGCGTCCCGGGAGACTAATGAAAAACTGTTTTTT. This codes for CASSQASRETNEKLFF.